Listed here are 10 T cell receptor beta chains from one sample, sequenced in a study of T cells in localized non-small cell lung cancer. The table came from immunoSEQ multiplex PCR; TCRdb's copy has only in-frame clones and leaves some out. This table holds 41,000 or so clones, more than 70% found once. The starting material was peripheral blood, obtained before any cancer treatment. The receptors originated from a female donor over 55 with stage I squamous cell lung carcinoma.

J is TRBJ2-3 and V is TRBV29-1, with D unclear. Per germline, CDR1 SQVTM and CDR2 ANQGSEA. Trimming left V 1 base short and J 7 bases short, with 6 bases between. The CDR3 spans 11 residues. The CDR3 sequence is CSVEGGNTQYF. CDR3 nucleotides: TGCAGCGTTGAAGGTGGGAATACGCAGTATTTT.

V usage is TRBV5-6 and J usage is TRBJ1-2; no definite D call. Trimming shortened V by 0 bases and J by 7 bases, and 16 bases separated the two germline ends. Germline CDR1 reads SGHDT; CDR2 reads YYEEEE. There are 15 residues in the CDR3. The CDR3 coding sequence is TGTGCCAGCAGCTTGGCCGGTCAGGTCGTAAGTGGCTACACCTTC. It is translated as CASSLAGQVVSGYTF.

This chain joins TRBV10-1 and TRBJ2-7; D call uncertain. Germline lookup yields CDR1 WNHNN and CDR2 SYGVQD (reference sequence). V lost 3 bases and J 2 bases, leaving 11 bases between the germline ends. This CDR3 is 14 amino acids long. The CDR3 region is CASSDSIPPYEQYF. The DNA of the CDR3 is TGCGCCAGCAGTGACTCGATACCCCCCTACGAGCAGTACTTC.

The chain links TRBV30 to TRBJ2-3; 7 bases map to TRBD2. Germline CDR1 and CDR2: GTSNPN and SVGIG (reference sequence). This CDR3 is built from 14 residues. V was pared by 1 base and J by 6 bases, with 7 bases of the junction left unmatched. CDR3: CAWSAERDLDTQYF. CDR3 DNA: TGTGCCTGGAGTGCGGAGCGGGATCTTGATACGCAGTATTTT.

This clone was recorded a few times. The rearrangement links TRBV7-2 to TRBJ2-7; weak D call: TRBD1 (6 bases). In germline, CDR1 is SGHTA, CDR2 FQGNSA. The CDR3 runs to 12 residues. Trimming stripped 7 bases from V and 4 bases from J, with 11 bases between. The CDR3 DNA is TGTGCCAGCAATTCCCAGGGGTACGAGCAGTACTTC. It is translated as CASNSQGYEQYF.

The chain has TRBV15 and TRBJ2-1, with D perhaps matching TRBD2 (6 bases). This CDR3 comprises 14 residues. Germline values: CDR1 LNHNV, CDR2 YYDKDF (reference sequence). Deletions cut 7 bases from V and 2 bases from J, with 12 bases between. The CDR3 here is CATNPGDPYNEQFF. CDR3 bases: TGTGCCACCAACCCGGGAGATCCCTACAATGAGCAGTTCTTC.

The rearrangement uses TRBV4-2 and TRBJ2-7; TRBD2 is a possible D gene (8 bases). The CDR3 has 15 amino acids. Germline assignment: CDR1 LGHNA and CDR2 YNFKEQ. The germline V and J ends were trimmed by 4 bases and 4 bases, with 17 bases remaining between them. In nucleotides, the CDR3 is TGTGCCAGCAGCCCCCCCGGGAGGGGGCCATACGAGCAGTACTTC. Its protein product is CASSPPGRGPYEQYF.

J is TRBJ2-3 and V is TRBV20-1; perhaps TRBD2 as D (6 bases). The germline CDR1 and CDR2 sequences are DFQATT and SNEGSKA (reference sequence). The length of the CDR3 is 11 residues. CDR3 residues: CSMRDGDTQYF. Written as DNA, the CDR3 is TGCAGCATGCGGGATGGGGATACGCAGTATTTT.

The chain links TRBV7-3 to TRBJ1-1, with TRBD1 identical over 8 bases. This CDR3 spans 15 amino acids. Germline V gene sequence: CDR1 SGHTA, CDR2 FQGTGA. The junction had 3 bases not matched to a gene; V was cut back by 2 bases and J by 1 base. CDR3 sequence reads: CASSLLGTGNTEAFF. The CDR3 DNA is TGTGCCAGCAGCTTACTCGGGACAGGGAACACTGAAGCTTTCTTT.

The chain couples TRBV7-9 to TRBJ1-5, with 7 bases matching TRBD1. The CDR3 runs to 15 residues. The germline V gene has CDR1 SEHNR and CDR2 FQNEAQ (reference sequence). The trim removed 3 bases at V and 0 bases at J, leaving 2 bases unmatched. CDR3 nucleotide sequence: TGTGCCAGCAGCTTCGGGACAGCTAGCAATCAGCCCCAGCATTTT. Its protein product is CASSFGTASNQPQHF.